The clone carrying this T cell receptor (beta chain) was counted a single time. This entry belongs to a study of CD8 T cells in Susac syndrome. Germline values: CDR1 SGHDT, CDR2 YYEEEE. This CDR3 has 16 residues. Trimming took off 4 bases at V and 0 bases at J, with 13 bases between the two ends. Random hexamers were used to reverse transcribe an amount of roughly 0.5 to 1 ug RNA. Amplification of the TCR beta CDR3 was carried out by immunoSEQ multiplex PCR, which spanned a total of 54 Vbeta and 13 Jbeta segments. Each CDR3 protein is one row after TCRdb ran MiXCR on the immunoSEQ multiplex PCR reads. The table lists 200,000 to 300,000 distinct CDR3 sequences, 90% to 95% of them singletons. Relapsing-remitting disease, either stable or active, was present in the treatment-naive patients who were the multiple sclerosis controls.

The sequenced sample was CD4+ T cells from PBMCs. The rearrangement uses TRBV5-6 and TRBJ2-2, with D perhaps TRBD1 (6 bases). The sequence came from a human donor with multiple sclerosis. CDR3 sequence (DNA): TGTGCCAGCAGCCTAAGTCCAGGGGCGAACACCGGGGAGCTGTTTTTT. Translation gives CASSLSPGANTGELFF.